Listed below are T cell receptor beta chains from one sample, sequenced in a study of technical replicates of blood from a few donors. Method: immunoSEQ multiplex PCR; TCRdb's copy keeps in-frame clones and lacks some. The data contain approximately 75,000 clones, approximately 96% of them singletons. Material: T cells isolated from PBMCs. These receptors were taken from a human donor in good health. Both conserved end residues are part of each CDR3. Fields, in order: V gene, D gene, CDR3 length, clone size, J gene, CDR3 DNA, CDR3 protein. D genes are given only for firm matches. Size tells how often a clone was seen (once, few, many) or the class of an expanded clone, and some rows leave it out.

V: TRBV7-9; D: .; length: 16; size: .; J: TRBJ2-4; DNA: TGTGCCAGCAGCTTAGGCCCTGGGGACACTGGAAACATTCAGTACTTC; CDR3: CASSLGPGDTGNIQYF
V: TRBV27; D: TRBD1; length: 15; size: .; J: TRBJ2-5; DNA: TGTGCCTCCTCGACCGGGACAGGGTGGCAAGAGACCCAGTACTTC; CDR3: CASSTGTGWQETQYF
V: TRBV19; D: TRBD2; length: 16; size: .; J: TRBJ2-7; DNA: TGTGCCAGTAGTATCGAAGGAACTAGCGGGAGAGGCGAGCAGTACTTC; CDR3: CASSIEGTSGRGEQYF
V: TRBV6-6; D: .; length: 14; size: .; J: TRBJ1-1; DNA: TGTGCCAGCAGTTACTCGATTTCAGGGATTGAAGCTTTCTTT; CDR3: CASSYSISGIEAFF
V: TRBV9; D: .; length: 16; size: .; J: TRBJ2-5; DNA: TGTGCCAGCAGTGAAGGGGGAAGGGTGACGGAAGAGACCCAGTACTTC; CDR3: CASSEGGRVTEETQYF
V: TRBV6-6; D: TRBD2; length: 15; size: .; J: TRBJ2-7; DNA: TGTGCCAGCGGCACCGGGACTAGCGGGAGCAACGAGCAGTACTTC; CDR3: CASGTGTSGSNEQYF
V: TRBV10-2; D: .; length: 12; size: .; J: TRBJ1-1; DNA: TGCGCCAGCAGCCCCGCGGCTCTTGAAGCTTTCTTT; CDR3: CASSPAALEAFF
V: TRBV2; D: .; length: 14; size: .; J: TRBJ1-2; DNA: TGTGCCAGCAGTGACGAATCGGGTATCTATGGCTACACCTTC; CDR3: CASSDESGIYGYTF
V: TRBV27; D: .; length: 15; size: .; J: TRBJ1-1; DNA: TGTGCCAGCAGTTTATCGAGAGGGAAGCAAGGGTTTCCTTTCTTT; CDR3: CASSLSRGKQGFPFF
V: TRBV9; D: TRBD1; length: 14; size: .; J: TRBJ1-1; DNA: TGTGCCAGCAGCGTAGGAGGGGGCGAAACTGAAGCTTTCTTT; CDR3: CASSVGGGETEAFF
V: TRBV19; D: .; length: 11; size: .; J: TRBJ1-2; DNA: TGTGCCAGTAGTACACGAGATGGCTACACCTTC; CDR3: CASSTRDGYTF
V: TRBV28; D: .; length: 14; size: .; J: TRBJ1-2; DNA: TGTGCCAGCAGTCCCGGCGAGGGCGGCTATGGCTACACCTTC; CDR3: CASSPGEGGYGYTF
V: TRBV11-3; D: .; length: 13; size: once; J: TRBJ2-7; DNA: TGTGCCAGCAGCTTTTCCGTCTCCTACGAGCAGTACTTC; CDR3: CASSFSVSYEQYF
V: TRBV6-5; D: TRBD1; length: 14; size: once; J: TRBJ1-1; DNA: TGTGCCAGCAGCCTGGGACAGGCGAACACTGAAGCTTTCTTT; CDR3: CASSLGQANTEAFF
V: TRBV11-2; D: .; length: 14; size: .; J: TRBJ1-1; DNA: TGTGCCAGCAGCTTTAGCGGGATGGCCACTGAAGCTTTCTTT; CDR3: CASSFSGMATEAFF
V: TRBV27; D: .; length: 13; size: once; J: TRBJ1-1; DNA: TGTGCCAGCAGTTTCGATCCGGGGAGAGAAGCTTTCTTT; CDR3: CASSFDPGREAFF
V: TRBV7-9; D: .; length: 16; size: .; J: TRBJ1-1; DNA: TGTGCCAGCAGCCTGGGGGCAGGGGCCAAGAACACTGAAGCTTTCTTT; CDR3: CASSLGAGAKNTEAFF
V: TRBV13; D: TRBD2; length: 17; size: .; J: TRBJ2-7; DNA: TGTGCCAGCAGCTTAGGCGTCCTAGCGGGAGGGGTATACGAGCAGTACTTC; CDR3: CASSLGVLAGGVYEQYF
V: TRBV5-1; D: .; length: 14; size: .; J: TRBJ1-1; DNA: TGCGCCAGCAGCTTGGAGGGGGTGTCCACTGAAGCTTTCTTT; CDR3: CASSLEGVSTEAFF
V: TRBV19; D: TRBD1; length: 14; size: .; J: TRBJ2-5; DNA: TGTGCCAGTAGAAGGGACAGGGCTCGGGAGACCCAGTACTTC; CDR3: CASRRDRARETQYF
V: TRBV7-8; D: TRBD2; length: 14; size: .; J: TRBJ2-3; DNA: TGTGCCAGCAGCCCTTGGGGGGGAACAGATACGCAGTATTTT; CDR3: CASSPWGGTDTQYF
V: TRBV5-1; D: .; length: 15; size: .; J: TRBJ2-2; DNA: TGCGCCAGCAGCTTGTTCTTAGCCAGCACCGGGGAGCTGTTTTTT; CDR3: CASSLFLASTGELFF
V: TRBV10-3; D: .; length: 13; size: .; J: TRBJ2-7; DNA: TGTGCCACCTGGGGGGGGACACTTTACGAGCAGTACTTC; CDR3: CATWGGTLYEQYF
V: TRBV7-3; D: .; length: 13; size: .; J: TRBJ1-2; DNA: TGTGCCAGCAGCTCCGGGCCCAGGGATGGCTACACCTTC; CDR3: CASSSGPRDGYTF